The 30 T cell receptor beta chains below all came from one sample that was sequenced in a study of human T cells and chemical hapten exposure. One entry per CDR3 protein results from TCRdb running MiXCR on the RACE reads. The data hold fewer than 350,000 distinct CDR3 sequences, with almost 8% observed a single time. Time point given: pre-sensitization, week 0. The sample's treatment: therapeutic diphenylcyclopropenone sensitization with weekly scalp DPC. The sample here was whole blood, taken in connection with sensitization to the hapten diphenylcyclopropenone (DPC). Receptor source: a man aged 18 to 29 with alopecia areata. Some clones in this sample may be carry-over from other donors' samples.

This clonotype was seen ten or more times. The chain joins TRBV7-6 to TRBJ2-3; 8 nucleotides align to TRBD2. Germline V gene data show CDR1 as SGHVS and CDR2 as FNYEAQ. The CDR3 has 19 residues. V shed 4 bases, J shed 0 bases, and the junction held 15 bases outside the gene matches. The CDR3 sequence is CASSSIHGGGTTSTDTQYF. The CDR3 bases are TGTGCCAGCAGCTCCATTCACGGCGGGGGGACTACTAGCACAGATACGCAGTATTTT.

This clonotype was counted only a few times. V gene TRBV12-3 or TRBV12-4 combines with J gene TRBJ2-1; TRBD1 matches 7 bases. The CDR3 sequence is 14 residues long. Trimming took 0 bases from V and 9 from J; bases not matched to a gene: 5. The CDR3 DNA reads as TGTGCCAGCAGTTTAGCGGGGACAGCCCTTGAGCAGTTCTTC. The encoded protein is CASSLAGTALEQFF.

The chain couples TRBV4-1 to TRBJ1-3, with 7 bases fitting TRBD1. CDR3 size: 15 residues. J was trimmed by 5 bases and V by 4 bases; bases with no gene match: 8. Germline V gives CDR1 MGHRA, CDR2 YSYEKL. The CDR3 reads CASSRDRADRNTIYF. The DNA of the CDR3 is TGCGCCAGCAGCCGCGACAGGGCCGATAGAAACACCATATATTTT.

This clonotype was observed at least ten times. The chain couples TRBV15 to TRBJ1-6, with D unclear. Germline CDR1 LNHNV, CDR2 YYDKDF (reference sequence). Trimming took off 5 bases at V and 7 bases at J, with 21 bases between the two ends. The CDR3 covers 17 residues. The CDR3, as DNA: TGTGCCACCAGCGGAAGGACGAACAGAATACTAAATTCACCCCTCCACTTT. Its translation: CATSGRTNRILNSPLHF.

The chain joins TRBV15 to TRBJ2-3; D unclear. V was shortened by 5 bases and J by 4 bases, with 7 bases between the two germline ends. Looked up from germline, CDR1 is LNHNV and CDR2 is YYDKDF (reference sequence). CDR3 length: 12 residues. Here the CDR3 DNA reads TGTGCCACCAGCCCCCGGGCAGATACGCAGTATTTT. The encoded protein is CATSPRADTQYF.

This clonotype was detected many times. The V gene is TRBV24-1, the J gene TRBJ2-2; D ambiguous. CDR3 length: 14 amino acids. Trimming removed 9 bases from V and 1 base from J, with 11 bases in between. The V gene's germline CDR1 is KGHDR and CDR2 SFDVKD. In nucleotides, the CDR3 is TGTGCCACCGGATCCCACAAGAACACCGGGGAGCTGTTTTTT. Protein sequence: CATGSHKNTGELFF.

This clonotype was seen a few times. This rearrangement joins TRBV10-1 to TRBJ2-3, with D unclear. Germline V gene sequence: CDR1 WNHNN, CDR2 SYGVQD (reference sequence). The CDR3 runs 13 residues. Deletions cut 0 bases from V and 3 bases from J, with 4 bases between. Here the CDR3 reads CASSESWTDTQYF. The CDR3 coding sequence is TGCGCCAGCAGTGAGTCGTGGACAGATACGCAGTATTTT.

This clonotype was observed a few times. DNA of the CDR3: TGTGCCAGCACGGTTCTCGGGACAGGGGAAGGGGAGCTGTTTTTT. The encoded protein is CASTVLGTGEGELFF. This chain links TRBV27 with TRBJ2-2; the match to TRBD1 covers 10 bases. CDR1 is MNHEY and CDR2 is SMNVEV in the germline V gene (reference sequence). V was clipped by 7 bases and J by 8 bases; unmatched bases: 10. This CDR3 is built from 15 residues.

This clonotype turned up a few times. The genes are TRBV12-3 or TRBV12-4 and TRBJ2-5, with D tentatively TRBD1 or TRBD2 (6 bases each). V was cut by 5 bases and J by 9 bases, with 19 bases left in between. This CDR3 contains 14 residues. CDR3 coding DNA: TGTGCCAGCAGTGCGGGACACGGTTCGGTTGCCCAGTACTTC. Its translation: CASSAGHGSVAQYF.

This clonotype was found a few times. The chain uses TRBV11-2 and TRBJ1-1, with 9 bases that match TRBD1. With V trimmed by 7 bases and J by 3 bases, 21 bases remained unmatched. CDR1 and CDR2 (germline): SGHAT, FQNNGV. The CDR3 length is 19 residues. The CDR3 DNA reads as TGTGCCAGCACTACATCCTATATTAACAGGGGGCCCAGGGACACTGAAGCTTTCTTT. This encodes CASTTSYINRGPRDTEAFF.

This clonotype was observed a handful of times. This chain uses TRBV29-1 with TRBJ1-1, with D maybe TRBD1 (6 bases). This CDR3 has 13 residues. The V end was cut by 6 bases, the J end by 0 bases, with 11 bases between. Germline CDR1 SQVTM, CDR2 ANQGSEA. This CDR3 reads CSVRTVMNTEAFF. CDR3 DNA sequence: TGCAGCGTCCGGACAGTTATGAACACTGAAGCTTTCTTT.

The CDR3 protein is CAIRGQQETQYF. In nucleotides, the CDR3 is TGTGCCATCAGAGGCCAGCAAGAGACCCAGTACTTC. The V call is TRBV10-3, the J call TRBJ2-5, with no clear D. This CDR3 spans 12 amino acids. Trimming removed 6 bases from V and 2 bases from J, with 7 bases in between. From germline, CDR1 is ENHRY and CDR2 SYGVKD.

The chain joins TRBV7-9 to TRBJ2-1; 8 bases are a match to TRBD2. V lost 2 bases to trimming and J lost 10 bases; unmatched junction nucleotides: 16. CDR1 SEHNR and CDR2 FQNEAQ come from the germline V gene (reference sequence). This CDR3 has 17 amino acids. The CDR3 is CASSLKTRLREGEEQFF. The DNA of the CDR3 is TGTGCCAGCAGCTTAAAAACCCGCCTCCGGGAGGGCGAAGAGCAGTTCTTC.

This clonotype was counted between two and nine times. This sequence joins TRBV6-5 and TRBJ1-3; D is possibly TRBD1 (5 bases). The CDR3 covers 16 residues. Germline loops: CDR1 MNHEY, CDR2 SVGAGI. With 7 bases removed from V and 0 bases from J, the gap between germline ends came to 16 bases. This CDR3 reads CASTYGTPNSGNTIYF. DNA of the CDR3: TGTGCCAGCACCTACGGGACGCCGAACTCTGGAAACACCATATATTTT.

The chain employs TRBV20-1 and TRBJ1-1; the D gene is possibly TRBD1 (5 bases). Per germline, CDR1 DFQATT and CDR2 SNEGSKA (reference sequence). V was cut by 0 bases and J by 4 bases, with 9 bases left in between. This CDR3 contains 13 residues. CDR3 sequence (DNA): TGCAGTGCTAGAGAGCAGGGTACCACTGAAGCTTTCTTT. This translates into CSAREQGTTEAFF.

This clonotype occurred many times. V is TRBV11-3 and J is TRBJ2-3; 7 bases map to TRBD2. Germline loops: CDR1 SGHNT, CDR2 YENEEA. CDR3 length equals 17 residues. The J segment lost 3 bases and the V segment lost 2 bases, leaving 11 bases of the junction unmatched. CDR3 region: CASSLSLGEGATDTQYF. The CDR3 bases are TGTGCCAGCAGCTTATCATTGGGGGAGGGAGCGACAGATACGCAGTATTTT. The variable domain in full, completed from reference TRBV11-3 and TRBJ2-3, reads EAGVVQSPRYKIIEKKQPVAFWCNPISGHNTLYWYLQNLGQGPELLIRYENEEAVDDSQLPKDRFSAERLKGVDSTLKIQPAELGDSAVYLCASSLSLGEGATDTQYFGPGTRLTVL.

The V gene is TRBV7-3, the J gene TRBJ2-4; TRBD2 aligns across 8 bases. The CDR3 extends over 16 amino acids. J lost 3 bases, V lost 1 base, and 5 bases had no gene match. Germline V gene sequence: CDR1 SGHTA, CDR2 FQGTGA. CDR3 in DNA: TGTGCCAGCAGCTTAAATGTAGCGGGGTACAAAAACATTCAGTACTTC. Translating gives CASSLNVAGYKNIQYF.

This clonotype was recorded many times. The CDR3 bases are TGTGCCAGCTTTTTGATCGGAGAGGCTGAAGCTTTCTTT. Translated, it gives CASFLIGEAEAFF. The gene calls are TRBV27 and TRBJ1-1, with D uncertain. Trimming removed 8 bases from V and 6 bases from J, with 16 bases in between. Germline V gene sequence: CDR1 MNHEY, CDR2 SMNVEV (reference sequence). The CDR3 is made up of 13 amino acids.

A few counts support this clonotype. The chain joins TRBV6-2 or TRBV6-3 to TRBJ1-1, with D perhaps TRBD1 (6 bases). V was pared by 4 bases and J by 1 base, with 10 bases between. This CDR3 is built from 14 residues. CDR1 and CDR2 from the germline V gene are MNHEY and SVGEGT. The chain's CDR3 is CASSLWTENTEAFF. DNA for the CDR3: TGTGCCAGCAGTTTATGGACAGAGAACACTGAAGCTTTCTTT.

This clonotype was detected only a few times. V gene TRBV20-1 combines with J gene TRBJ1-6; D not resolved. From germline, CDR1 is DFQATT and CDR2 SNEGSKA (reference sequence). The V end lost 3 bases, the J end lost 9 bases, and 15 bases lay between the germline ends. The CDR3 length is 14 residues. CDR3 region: CSARSAEGISPLHF. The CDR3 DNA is TGCAGTGCTAGGAGTGCCGAGGGCATTTCACCCCTCCACTTT.

Here the CDR3 DNA reads TGTGCCAGCAGCTGGCGCAGCGGTGAGACCCAGTACTTC. Translated, it gives CASSWRSGETQYF. The chain employs TRBV7-2 and TRBJ2-5; perhaps TRBD2 as D (5 bases). Per the germline V gene, CDR1 is SGHTA and CDR2 is FQGNSA. V lost 4 bases and J 5 bases, leaving 11 bases between the germline ends. The CDR3 has 13 residues.

CDR3 loop: CASSPTSGGSYEQYF. In DNA, the CDR3 is TGCGCCAGCAGTCCAACTAGCGGGGGCTCCTACGAGCAGTACTTC. The V and J genes are TRBV10-1 and TRBJ2-7; 11 bases match TRBD2. This CDR3 is 15 amino acids long. CDR1 is WNHNN, CDR2 SYGVQD, per germline (reference sequence). With V trimmed by 5 bases and J by 0 bases, 3 bases remained unmatched.

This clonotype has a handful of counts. The CDR3 DNA follows: TGTGCCAGCAGCTTGGGCTCCCGGGGGGCCCGGTCCTACGAGCAGTACTTC. Translated: CASSLGSRGARSYEQYF. The chain uses TRBV7-2 and TRBJ2-7, with D perhaps matching TRBD2 (7 bases). Germline CDR1 and CDR2: SGHTA and FQGNSA. The CDR3 is 17 residues long. V lost 3 bases and J lost 1, with 19 bases in between.

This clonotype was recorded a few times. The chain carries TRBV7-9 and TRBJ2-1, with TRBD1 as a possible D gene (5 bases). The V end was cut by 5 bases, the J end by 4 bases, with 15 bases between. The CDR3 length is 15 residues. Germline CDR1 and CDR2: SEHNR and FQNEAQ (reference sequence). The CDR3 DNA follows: TGTGCCAGCAGCCCTTGGACAACCGGGTACAATGAGCAGTTCTTC. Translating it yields CASSPWTTGYNEQFF.

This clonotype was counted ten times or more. For the CDR3, the DNA is TGTGCCAGCAGCTTGGACACTGAAGCTTTCTTT. This gives the protein CASSLDTEAFF. V and J are TRBV7-9 and TRBJ1-1; D is ambiguous. V was cut by 3 bases and J by 3 bases, with 2 bases left in between. Germline values: CDR1 SEHNR, CDR2 FQNEAQ (reference sequence). CDR3 length equals 11 residues.

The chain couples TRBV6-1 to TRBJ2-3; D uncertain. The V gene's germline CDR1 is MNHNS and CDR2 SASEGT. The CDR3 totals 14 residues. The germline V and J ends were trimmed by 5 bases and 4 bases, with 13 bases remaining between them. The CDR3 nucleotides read TGTGCCAGCAGTCCGGATTCCCCCGCAGATACGCAGTATTTT. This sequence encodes CASSPDSPADTQYF.

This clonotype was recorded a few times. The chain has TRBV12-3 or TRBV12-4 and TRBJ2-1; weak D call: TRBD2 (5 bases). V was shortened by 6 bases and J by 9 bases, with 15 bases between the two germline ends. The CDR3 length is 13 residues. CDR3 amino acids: CASSNTRGGEQFF. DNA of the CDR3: TGTGCCAGCAGCAACACTAGAGGCGGTGAGCAGTTCTTC.

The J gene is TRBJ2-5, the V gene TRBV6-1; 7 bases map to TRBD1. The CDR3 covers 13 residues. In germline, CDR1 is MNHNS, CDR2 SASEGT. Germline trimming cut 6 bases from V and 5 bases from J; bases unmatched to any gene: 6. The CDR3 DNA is TGTGCCAGCAGAGCGACAGGGATTGAGACCCAGTACTTC. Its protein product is CASRATGIETQYF.

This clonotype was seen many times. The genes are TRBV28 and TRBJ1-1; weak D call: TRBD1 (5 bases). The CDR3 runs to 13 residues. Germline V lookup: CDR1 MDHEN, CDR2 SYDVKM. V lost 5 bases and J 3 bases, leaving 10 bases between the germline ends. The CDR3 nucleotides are TGTGCCAGCAGTCGGGAAGGGGACACTGAAGCTTTCTTT. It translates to CASSREGDTEAFF.

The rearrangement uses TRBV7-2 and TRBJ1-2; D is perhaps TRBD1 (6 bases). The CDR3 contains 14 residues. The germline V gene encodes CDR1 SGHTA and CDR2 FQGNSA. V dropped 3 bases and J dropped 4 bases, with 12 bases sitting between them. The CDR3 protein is CASSLTGLTYGYTF. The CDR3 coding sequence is TGTGCCAGCAGCTTGACAGGCCTAACCTATGGCTACACCTTC.